These T cell receptor beta chains were read from a single sample in a study of blood T cell repertoires in COVID-19. Repertoires were generated with immunoSEQ multiplex PCR, while TCRdb's copy carries only in-frame clones and drops some. The repertoire has some 70,000 clones, 80% to 90% of them found once; the top ten carry 20%. The sequencing input was peripheral blood. These receptors were taken from a woman aged 70-85 years with acute or convalescent COVID-19. The CDR3 runs from the conserved cysteine through the conserved F or W.

v_call: TRBV3-1/TRBV3-2
cdr3_aa: CASSRRSEGDSPLHF

v_call: TRBV18
cdr3_aa: CASSPRDTTNEKLFF

v_call: TRBV12-3/TRBV12-4
cdr3_aa: CASSLYRYEQYF

v_call: TRBV7-9
cdr3_aa: CASSNEQGISYSGNTIYF

v_call: TRBV6-1
cdr3_aa: CASLGSSGRSGELFF

v_call: TRBV19
cdr3_aa: CASSIAGGLAGSYNEQFF

v_call: TRBV7-2
cdr3_aa: CASSLGPSGRAYEQYF

v_call: TRBV11-2
cdr3_aa: CASSLIPGGTTPDF

v_call: TRBV28
cdr3_aa: CASKMLNRAEETQYF

v_call: TRBV5-1
cdr3_aa: CASRGGGSYNEQFF

v_call: TRBV28
cdr3_aa: CASSKSPGEQYF

v_call: TRBV5-1
cdr3_aa: CASSLELVQGAIRPWLHSEAFF